This is a list of T cell receptor beta chains from one sample in a study of shared clonotypes between healthy human individuals. TCRdb keeps only in-frame clones here, not all; method: immunoSEQ multiplex PCR. This table holds about 680,000 clones, around 92% found once. Sequencing was carried out using naive CD8+ T cells sorted from blood. The receptor set was obtained from a man aged 30 to 45 in good health. Each CDR3 is given with its conserved first and last residue. D genes are given only for firm matches. Size is omitted from some rows. Given values are once, few, many or a class for expanded clones.

abundance,j_gene,v_gene,d_gene,CDR3aa,CDR3nt
-,TRBJ1-4,TRBV7-9,TRBD1,CASSTAPSTGYNEKLFF,TGTGCCAGCAGCACGGCCCCCTCGACAGGGTATAATGAAAAACTGTTTTTT
few,TRBJ2-2,TRBV4-1,TRBD2,CASSPIGLAGGQANTGELFF,TGCGCCAGCAGCCCGATCGGGCTAGCGGGAGGCCAGGCGAACACCGGGGAGCTGTTTTTT
-,TRBJ2-5,TRBV11-2,-,CASSLERLRDEETQYF,TGTGCCAGCAGCTTAGAAAGATTGCGGGACGAAGAGACCCAGTACTTC
once,TRBJ2-1,TRBV11-2,-,CASSPVPKVNHEQFF,TGTGCCAGCAGCCCCGTACCTAAGGTCAACCATGAGCAGTTCTTC
-,TRBJ2-7,TRBV21-1,-,CASSMKRAGPSYEQYF,TGTGCCAGCAGCATGAAACGGGCAGGGCCATCCTACGAGCAGTACTTC
-,TRBJ1-1,TRBV29-1,-,CSAWGAEAFF,TGCAGCGCATGGGGGGCTGAAGCTTTCTTT
-,TRBJ1-5,TRBV11-1,-,CASSVDRRQPQHF,TGTGCCAGCAGCGTGGACCGAAGGCAGCCCCAGCATTTT
-,TRBJ1-1,TRBV25-1,-,CASSEVGLTEAFF,TGTGCCAGCAGTGAAGTGGGGCTCACTGAAGCTTTCTTT
-,TRBJ2-1,TRBV5-1,-,CASSTGWGASENEQFF,TGCGCCAGCAGCACTGGCTGGGGGGCCTCGGAAAATGAGCAGTTCTTC
-,TRBJ1-5,TRBV27,-,CASGLGGNQPQHF,TGTGCCAGCGGATTGGGGGGCAATCAGCCCCAGCATTTT
-,TRBJ2-5,TRBV15,TRBD2,CATSGGTSGETQYF,TGTGCCACCAGCGGCGGGACTAGCGGCGAGACCCAGTACTTC
-,TRBJ1-2,TRBV28,-,CASTMTGYDGYTF,TGTGCCAGCACTATGACAGGATATGATGGCTACACCTTC
-,TRBJ2-7,TRBV7-8,TRBD1,CASSLGGGQTYEQYF,TGTGCCAGCAGCTTAGGAGGGGGACAGACCTACGAGCAGTACTTC
-,TRBJ2-1,TRBV10-3,TRBD2,CAISEEREAHEQFF,TGTGCCATCAGTGAGGAGCGGGAGGCCCATGAGCAGTTCTTC
-,TRBJ1-1,TRBV25-1,-,CASSEGPNTEAFF,TGTGCCAGCAGTGAAGGCCCGAACACTGAAGCTTTCTTT
-,TRBJ2-7,TRBV21-1,-,CASSKRKNGTGVYEQYF,TGTGCCAGCAGCAAACGCAAAAACGGGACAGGGGTGTACGAGCAGTACTTC
-,TRBJ2-7,TRBV15,-,CATADRSSYEQYF,TGTGCCACCGCCGACAGGAGCTCCTACGAGCAGTACTTC
-,TRBJ2-3,TRBV25-1,TRBD2,CASHPSGSTDTQYF,TGTGCCAGCCATCCTAGCGGGAGTACAGATACGCAGTATTTT
-,TRBJ2-7,TRBV5-5,-,CASSFTGTLSYEQYF,TGTGCCAGCAGCTTTACAGGGACACTATCCTACGAGCAGTACTTC
-,TRBJ1-1,TRBV11-2,-,CASSLAARWDTEAFF,TGTGCCAGCAGCTTAGCTGCCAGATGGGACACTGAAGCTTTCTTT
-,TRBJ1-2,TRBV27,-,CASRPGLGFYGYTF,TGTGCCAGCAGACCGGGACTTGGATTCTATGGCTACACCTTC
-,TRBJ2-7,TRBV14,TRBD1,CASSPRTGWAYEQYF,TGTGCCAGCAGCCCTAGGACAGGGTGGGCCTACGAGCAGTACTTC
-,TRBJ2-2,TRBV19,-,CASSISGPGELFF,TGTGCCAGTAGTATAAGTGGACCCGGGGAGCTGTTTTTT
-,TRBJ1-5,TRBV9,-,CASSVSGGNQPQHF,TGTGCCAGCAGCGTTTCAGGGGGCAATCAGCCCCAGCATTTT
-,TRBJ2-7,TRBV4-1,TRBD2,CASSQDLTAGGPNEQYF,TGCGCCAGCAGCCAAGATCTTACGGCGGGAGGGCCGAACGAGCAGTACTTC
-,TRBJ2-1,TRBV19,-,CASSLLGNSYNEQFF,TGTGCCAGTAGCCTACTAGGTAACTCCTACAATGAGCAGTTCTTC
-,TRBJ2-5,TRBV5-1,TRBD2,CASSLKGLAGGVIGETQYF,TGCGCCAGCAGCTTGAAGGGACTAGCGGGAGGAGTTATTGGGGAGACCCAGTACTTC
once,TRBJ1-4,TRBV6-5,-,CASSSPSRTANEKLFF,TGTGCCAGCAGTTCCCCTTCGCGGACAGCTAATGAAAAACTGTTTTTT
-,TRBJ2-7,TRBV4-1,-,CASSQGSVGNEQYF,TGCGCCAGCAGCCAAGGCTCGGTGGGCAACGAGCAGTACTTC